This T cell receptor beta chain was captured in a study of radiotherapy plus CTLA-4 blockade in lung cancer. V was shortened by 6 bases and J by 0 bases, with 11 bases between the two germline ends. This CDR3 has 14 residues. Per the germline V gene, CDR1 is LNHDA and CDR2 is SQIVND (reference sequence). Only in-frame clones appear in the TCRdb table, and some are missing; sequencing was by immunoSEQ multiplex PCR. The sample has about 99,000 clones, around 88% seen once. The chain employs TRBV19 and TRBJ1-1; TRBD1 might be the D (6 bases). The sample here was peripheral blood, taken from a patient treated with radiotherapy plus ipilimumab. This TCR derives from a human donor with non-small cell lung cancer that progressed on radiotherapy plus ipilimumab. The CDR3 is CASRSDRMNTEAFF. The CDR3 DNA is TGTGCCAGTAGGTCGGACAGAATGAACACTGAAGCTTTCTTT.